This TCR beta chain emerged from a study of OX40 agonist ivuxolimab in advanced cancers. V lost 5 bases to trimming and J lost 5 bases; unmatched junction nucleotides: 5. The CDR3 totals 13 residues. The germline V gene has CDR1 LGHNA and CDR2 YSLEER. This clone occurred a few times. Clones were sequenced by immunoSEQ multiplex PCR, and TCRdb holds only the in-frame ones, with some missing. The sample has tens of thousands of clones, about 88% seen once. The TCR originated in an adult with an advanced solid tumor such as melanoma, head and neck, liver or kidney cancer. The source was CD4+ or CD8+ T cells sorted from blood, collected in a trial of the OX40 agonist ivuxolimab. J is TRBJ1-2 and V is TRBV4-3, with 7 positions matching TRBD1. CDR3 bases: TGCGCCAGCAGCACACAGACAGGGTATGGCTACACCTTC. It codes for CASSTQTGYGYTF.